The 23 T cell receptor beta chains in this list originate from one sample, sequenced in a study of blood T cells in healthy people across ages. Through a sample-barcoded 5' primer and a J-beta primer mix, a second PCR was run for roughly 6 to 12 cycles. One entry per CDR3 protein results from TCRdb running MiXCR on the 5' RACE reads. The sample has some 900,000 distinct CDR3 sequences; roughly 43% are singletons. Sequencing input: blood. Receptors were obtained from a man aged 30 to 45 in good health.

The chain has TRBV28 and TRBJ1-2; TRBD1 is a possible D gene (5 bases). The CDR3 sequence is 16 residues long. CDR1 and CDR2 (germline): MDHEN, SYDVKM. V was cut by 2 bases and J by 0 bases, with 13 bases left in between. This CDR3 reads CASSLGWGRANYGYTF. CDR3 in DNA: TGTGCCAGCAGTTTAGGATGGGGGAGAGCTAACTATGGCTACACCTTC.

V usage is TRBV7-2 and J usage is TRBJ2-5; D remains unclear. The J call is doubtful: the DNA matches TRBJ2-1 better. Germline assignment: CDR1 SGHTA and CDR2 FQGNSA. The CDR3 is made up of 14 amino acids. Here the CDR3 reads CTSSLDYGPETQFF. The CDR3 DNA reads as TGTACCAGCAGCCTCGATTATGGTCCCGAGACCCAGTTCTTC.

The rearrangement links TRBV5-1 to TRBJ1-2; D is perhaps TRBD1 (5 bases). Germline CDR1 SGHRS, CDR2 YFSETQ. The ends were cut back, 4 bases at V and 9 bases at J, with 22 bases in the middle. The CDR3 extends over 15 amino acids. The CDR3 coding sequence is TGCGCCAGCAGCCAGGACTTGGGCCGGGGCCTACGCTACACCTTC. This gives the protein CASSQDLGRGLRYTF.

This clonotype was seen more than once but under ten times. The chain carries TRBV9 and TRBJ2-1, with TRBD2 identical over 7 bases. Germline V gene sequence: CDR1 SGDLS, CDR2 YYNGEE. There are 15 residues in the CDR3. V shed 0 bases and J 7 bases; nucleotides not matched to a gene: 7. In nucleotides, the CDR3 is TGTGCCAGCAGCGTAGACCTAGGACTAGGGAATGAGCAGTTCTTC. It translates to CASSVDLGLGNEQFF.

The chain uses TRBV6-5 and TRBJ2-4; no definite D call. The V gene lost 6 bases and the J gene lost 0 bases, with 9 bases spanning the gap. CDR1 and CDR2 from the germline V gene are MNHEY and SVGAGI. The CDR3 is 14 residues long. For the CDR3, the DNA is TGTGCCAGCAGCCAGCCAGGAGCCAAAAACATTCAGTACTTC. Translating it yields CASSQPGAKNIQYF.

The V gene is TRBV5-1, the J gene TRBJ2-7; unclear D gene. The CDR3 loop spans 13 amino acids. V lost 5 bases and J lost 3, with 12 bases in between. Germline V CDR1 and CDR2: SGHRS, YFSETQ. The CDR3 DNA is TGCGCCAGCAGGGTGGAGCATTACTACGAGCAGTACTTC. Translating gives CASRVEHYYEQYF.

This chain links TRBV7-9 with TRBJ2-3, with TRBD1 as a possible D gene (5 bases). Trimming took off 6 bases at V and 0 bases at J, with 16 bases between the two ends. The CDR3 has 16 residues. Per germline, CDR1 SEHNR and CDR2 FQNEAQ (reference sequence). The CDR3 is CASSDRGGQSTDTQYF. For the CDR3, the DNA is TGTGCCAGCAGTGACAGAGGCGGACAAAGCACAGATACGCAGTATTTT.

The V gene is TRBV9, the J gene TRBJ2-7; TRBD2 aligns across 11 bases. The CDR3 runs to 15 residues. The germline gives CDR1 SGDLS, CDR2 YYNGEE. V was clipped by 0 bases and J by 2 bases; unmatched bases: 1. The CDR3 DNA follows: TGTGCCAGCAGCGTAGCTAGCGGGGGGCCCTACGAGCAGTACTTC. Translating gives CASSVASGGPYEQYF.

This clonotype turned up a few times. The V call is TRBV12-3 or TRBV12-4, the J call TRBJ2-5, with 8 bases lining up with TRBD1. This CDR3 has 16 residues. The V and J ends lost 6 bases and 4 bases, in that order; junction bases with no gene match: 13. DNA for the CDR3: TGTGCCAGCAGCCACAGTGGGCAGGGGGCAGGAGAGACCCAGTACTTC. Translating it yields CASSHSGQGAGETQYF.

This clonotype was observed at least ten times. The rearrangement joins TRBV7-2 to TRBJ2-1; TRBD2 aligns across 7 bases. The CDR3 runs to 15 residues. The V and J ends lost 5 bases and 8 bases, in that order; junction bases with no gene match: 12. Germline CDR1 is SGHTA and CDR2 is FQGNSA. CDR3 residues: CASSPRGGEGDEQFF. The CDR3 nucleotides read TGTGCCAGCAGCCCTCGTGGGGGGGAAGGGGATGAGCAGTTCTTC.

For this clonotype: At one end the junction does not follow the germline gene, possibly because of a read error. V and J are TRBV20-1 and TRBJ2-1, with TRBD2 matching 9 bases. CDR3 size: 13 residues. Germline V gene lookup returns CDR1 DFQATT and CDR2 SNEGSKA (reference sequence). The CDR3 bases are TGCGGTGCTAGAGGGGGACTAGCCGGTGAGCAGTTCTTC. Translation gives CGARGGLAGEQFF.

This clonotype has more than one count but fewer than ten. The rearrangement uses TRBV20-1 and TRBJ1-2; TRBD1 matches 7 bases. V gave up 1 base and J gave up 3 bases; unmatched junction bases: 14. Germline CDR1 is DFQATT and CDR2 is SNEGSKA (reference sequence). The CDR3 loop spans 17 amino acids. CDR3 loop: CSARGGTAAYGDYGYTF. In DNA form, the CDR3 reads TGCAGTGCTAGAGGCGGGACAGCTGCTTACGGTGACTATGGCTACACCTTC.

This clonotype was seen more than once but under ten times. The V gene is TRBV4-1, the J gene TRBJ2-6, with D uncertain. The V end lost 0 bases, the J end lost 0 bases, and 9 bases lay between the germline ends. CDR3 length: 17 residues. Germline CDR1 reads MGHRA; CDR2 reads YSYEKL. CDR3 protein: CASSQDDGSSGANVLTF. CDR3 bases: TGCGCCAGCAGCCAAGACGACGGAAGCTCTGGGGCCAACGTCCTGACTTTC.

The V call is TRBV11-1, the J call TRBJ2-1; 16 nucleotides align to TRBD2. The V segment lost 4 bases and the J segment 11 bases; nucleotides outside the gene matches: 2. Germline V lookup: CDR1 SGHAT, CDR2 FQDESV (reference sequence). CDR3 size: 14 residues. Written as DNA, the CDR3 is TGTGCCAGCAGCTCGGGACTAGCGGGGGGGCAGCAGTTCTTC. Its protein is CASSSGLAGGQQFF.

This clonotype was seen a single time. The germline gene is not matched at one end of the junction; a read error may be the cause. The chain recombines TRBV5-1 with TRBJ2-1, with a weak D call TRBD1 (5 bases). CDR3 length equals 14 residues. CDR1 is SGHRS and CDR2 is YFSETQ in the germline V gene. Here the CDR3 reads CTSSLGRAANEQFF. The CDR3 nucleotides read TGCACCAGCAGCTTGGGCAGGGCTGCCAATGAGCAGTTCTTC.

This clonotype occurred a few times. The gene calls are TRBV15 and TRBJ2-1; maybe TRBD2 (5 bases). CDR1 and CDR2 from the germline V gene are LNHNV and YYDKDF (reference sequence). V was shortened by 3 bases and J by 6 bases, with 15 bases between the two germline ends. CDR3 length equals 15 residues. This CDR3 reads CATSSSLAPGNEQFF. The CDR3 coding sequence is TGTGCCACCAGCAGTAGTCTAGCTCCGGGCAATGAGCAGTTCTTC.

The genes are TRBV21-1 and TRBJ2-1; TRBD2, the table's D call, lacks a check against the DNA. TRBV21-1 counts as a pseudogene. This CDR3 is built from 17 residues. CDR3 loop: CASSTSGDNTSYNEQFF. CDR3 nucleotides: TGTGCCAGCAGCACTAGCGGGGACAACACCTCCTACAATGAGCAGTTCTTC.

This clonotype was detected a few times. V gene TRBV27 combines with J gene TRBJ2-3, with D perhaps TRBD2 (5 bases). Germline CDR1 MNHEY, CDR2 SMNVEV (reference sequence). Trimming removed 3 bases at V and 6 bases at J, with 13 bases between. The CDR3 totals 14 residues. The CDR3 coding sequence is TGTGCCAGCAGTTTTGGAGGTCAGAGGGATACGCAGTATTTT. Protein sequence: CASSFGGQRDTQYF.

The V and J genes are TRBV11-2 and TRBJ2-7; no clear D gene. The V and J ends lost 5 bases and 1 base respectively, with 12 bases between them. This CDR3 spans 14 amino acids. Germline CDR1 SGHAT, CDR2 FQNNGV. DNA of the CDR3: TGTGCCAGCAGCCCTACGTTGGAGTCCTACGAGCAGTACTTC. This sequence encodes CASSPTLESYEQYF.

This chain links TRBV27 with TRBJ2-3; 12 nucleotides align to TRBD2. This CDR3 comprises 16 residues. The ends lost 5 bases at V and 2 bases at J; junction bases unmatched: 5. Germline CDR1 MNHEY, CDR2 SMNVEV (reference sequence). The CDR3 spells CASSGGLAGHTDTQYF. The CDR3 bases are TGTGCCAGCAGTGGGGGACTAGCGGGCCACACAGATACGCAGTATTTT.

V is TRBV5-4 and J is TRBJ2-1, with 12 bases that match TRBD2. The CDR3 consists of 16 residues. CDR1 is SGHNT, CDR2 YYREEE, per germline (reference sequence). V dropped 4 bases and J dropped 3; count of bases not matched to a gene: 5. CDR3 coding DNA: TGTGCCAGCAGCCCGACTAGCGGGGGAATCTACAATGAGCAGTTCTTC. It codes for CASSPTSGGIYNEQFF.

The chain joins TRBV20-1 to TRBJ2-7, with 9 bases aligning to TRBD1. CDR3 length equals 14 residues. Germline CDR1 is DFQATT and CDR2 is SNEGSKA (reference sequence). After removal of 5 bases from V and 3 bases from J, the junction contained 8 bases not matched to a gene. The CDR3 coding sequence is TGCAGTGCTGGTGTCCGGGACAGGGACTACGAGCAGTACTTC. Protein sequence: CSAGVRDRDYEQYF.

The rearrangement links TRBV20-1 to TRBJ1-2, with no clear D. Germline assignment: CDR1 DFQATT and CDR2 SNEGSKA (reference sequence). CDR3 length: 13 amino acids. V was shortened by 0 bases and J by 4 bases, with 9 bases between the two germline ends. The CDR3 coding sequence is TGCAGTGCTAGAGAGTCACCAGCCTATGGCTACACCTTC. Protein product: CSARESPAYGYTF.